The 16 T cell receptor beta chains below come from one sample, sequenced in a study of beta chain features in type 1 diabetes. The study reverse transcribed the entire isolated RNA, so it sequenced expressed TCRB transcripts. Libraries were prepared by immunoSEQ multiplex PCR; TCRdb keeps only in-frame clonotypes and omits some of them. This table holds around 500,000 clones, 10% to 12% found once. Sample: naive CD4+ T cells from blood. The receptor source for this set is a woman under 30 in good health.

The chain employs TRBV7-2 and TRBJ2-5; tentatively, D is TRBD2 (6 bases). Germline values: CDR1 SGHTA, CDR2 FQGNSA. V dropped 6 bases and J dropped 3 bases, with 14 bases sitting between them. The CDR3 extends over 14 amino acids. The CDR3 reads CASRSGTGEETQYF. The CDR3 DNA is TGTGCCAGCAGATCAGGGACGGGAGAAGAGACCCAGTACTTC.

This sequence joins TRBV7-9 and TRBJ2-7; 9 bases match TRBD2. J was trimmed by 3 bases and V by 3 bases; bases with no gene match: 12. This CDR3 region has 17 residues. Germline V gene lookup returns CDR1 SEHNR and CDR2 FQNEAQ (reference sequence). In DNA form, the CDR3 reads TGTGCCAGCAGCTTGGTTGTGTTGACTAGCGGTTTCTACGAGCAGTACTTC. It yields the protein CASSLVVLTSGFYEQYF.

CDR3 loop: CASSLEAVYGYTF. CDR3 sequence (DNA): TGTGCCAGCAGCTTAGAGGCGGTTTATGGCTACACCTTC. The chain couples TRBV7-9 to TRBJ1-2; D uncertain. The CDR3 sequence is 13 residues long. Trimming removed 1 base from V and 5 bases from J, with 8 bases in between. Germline-derived CDR1 and CDR2 are SEHNR and FQNEAQ (reference sequence). The full variable domain, in which reference TRBV7-9 and TRBJ1-2 provide the parts outside the CDR3, is DTGVSQNPRHKITKRGQNVTFRCDPISEHNRLYWYRQTLGQGPEFLTYFQNEAQLEKSRLLSDRFSAERPKGSFSTLEIQRTEQGDSAMYLCASSLEAVYGYTFGSGTRLTVV.

This sequence joins TRBV7-9 and TRBJ1-2, with 8 bases lining up with TRBD1. Germline trimming cut 11 bases from V and 1 base from J; bases unmatched to any gene: 3. Germline loops: CDR1 SEHNR, CDR2 FQNEAQ (reference sequence). This CDR3 region has 12 residues. In nucleotides, the CDR3 is TGTGCCGGACAGGGTAGTAACTATGGCTACACCTTC. This gives the protein CAGQGSNYGYTF.

A word on this clone: Different DNA sequences within this sample yield the same CDR3. The chain employs TRBV29-1 and TRBJ2-3; 7 nucleotides agree with TRBD2. With V trimmed by 6 bases and J by 1 base, 1 base remained unmatched. Germline CDR1 and CDR2: SQVTM and ANQGSEA. The CDR3 has 12 residues. The CDR3 protein is CSVGRGTDTQYF. The CDR3 coding sequence is TGCAGCGTGGGGAGGGGCACAGATACGCAGTATTTT.

CDR3 protein: CASSRVDLETQYF. CDR3 nucleotides: TGTGCCAGCAGCCGAGTCGATTTAGAGACCCAGTACTTC. The chain has TRBV7-8 and TRBJ2-5, with D unresolved. Germline lookup yields CDR1 SGHVS and CDR2 FQNEAQ. This CDR3 contains 13 residues. Trimming removed 5 bases at V and 4 bases at J, with 11 bases between.

There are a few counts of this clone. This chain uses TRBV7-2 with TRBJ2-1; perhaps TRBD1 as D (5 bases). This CDR3 comprises 15 residues. Germline V gene data show CDR1 as SGHTA and CDR2 as FQGNSA. The V end lost 3 bases, the J end lost 1 base, and 10 bases lay between the germline ends. CDR3 residues: CASSFLGPSYNEQFF. In DNA, the CDR3 is TGTGCCAGCAGCTTCTTGGGGCCTTCCTACAATGAGCAGTTCTTC.

This clone appeared a few times. The chain joins TRBV13 to TRBJ2-5; D might be TRBD1 (6 bases). CDR3 size: 16 residues. V was cut by 4 bases and J by 5 bases, with 20 bases left in between. Germline V gives CDR1 PRHDT, CDR2 FYEKMQ (reference sequence). CDR3 nucleotide sequence: TGTGCCAGCAGCTCGCTACAGGGTGCTGCCGTGGAGACCCAGTACTTC. This translates into CASSSLQGAAVETQYF. Full variable domain (outside the CDR3, taken from reference TRBV13 and TRBJ2-5): AAGVIQSPRHLIKEKRETATLKCYPIPRHDTVYWYQQGPGQDPQFLISFYEKMQSDKGSIPDRFSAQQFSDYHSELNMSSLELGDSALYFCASSSLQGAAVETQYFGPGTRLLVL.

This clone has only a few counts. The chain links TRBV19 to TRBJ1-2, with a possible D match to TRBD1 (6 bases). CDR3 length equals 14 residues. The V gene's germline CDR1 is LNHDA and CDR2 SQIVND (reference sequence). V lost 11 bases and J lost 7, with 23 bases in between. The CDR3 spells CAATTFPQGGGYTF. CDR3 bases: TGTGCCGCCACGACCTTTCCACAGGGAGGTGGCTACACCTTC.

This clone is a singleton in its sample. The V gene is TRBV7-9, the J gene TRBJ2-5, with D perhaps TRBD2 (5 bases). Deletions cut 6 bases from V and 4 bases from J, with 27 bases between. The CDR3 runs to 18 residues. CDR1 and CDR2 (germline): SEHNR, FQNEAQ (reference sequence). CDR3: CASSSIKGGGPWGETQYF. CDR3 coding DNA: TGTGCCAGCAGTTCAATCAAAGGCGGCGGGCCCTGGGGAGAGACCCAGTACTTC. Drawing the rest from reference TRBV7-9 and TRBJ2-5, the complete variable domain is DTGVSQNPRHKITKRGQNVTFRCDPISEHNRLYWYRQTLGQGPEFLTYFQNEAQLEKSRLLSDRFSAERPKGSFSTLEIQRTEQGDSAMYLCASSSIKGGGPWGETQYFGPGTRLLVL.

V gene TRBV6-5 combines with J gene TRBJ1-2; D gene ambiguous. Trimming took 6 bases from V and 0 from J, leaving 11 bases between them. The V gene's germline CDR1 is MNHEY and CDR2 SVGAGI. This CDR3 has 14 amino acids. CDR3 residues: CASRARPTNYGYTF. CDR3 DNA: TGTGCCAGCAGGGCCAGGCCAACTAACTATGGCTACACCTTC.

The chain has TRBV7-9 and TRBJ1-1; unclear D gene. Trimming shortened V by 5 bases and J by 1 base, and 14 bases separated the two germline ends. Germline CDR1 SEHNR, CDR2 FQNEAQ (reference sequence). CDR3 size: 15 residues. This chain's CDR3 is CASSKGLTENTEAFF. CDR3 DNA sequence: TGTGCCAGCAGCAAAGGCCTGACGGAGAACACTGAAGCTTTCTTT.

The rearrangement links TRBV9 to TRBJ2-1, with TRBD1 matching 11 bases. This CDR3 is 16 amino acids long. Per germline, CDR1 SGDLS and CDR2 YYNGEE. The V and J ends lost 3 bases and 4 bases, in that order; junction bases with no gene match: 6. The CDR3 nucleotides read TGTGCCAGCAGCGCGTACGGGACAGGGGGTTACAATGAGCAGTTCTTC. This encodes CASSAYGTGGYNEQFF. Full variable domain (outside the CDR3, taken from reference TRBV9 and TRBJ2-1): DSGVTQTPKHLITATGQRVTLRCSPRSGDLSVYWYQQSLDQGLQFLIQYYNGEERAKGNILERFSAQQFPDLHSELNLSSLELGDSALYFCASSAYGTGGYNEQFFGPGTRLTVL.

In its sample, this clone was seen a few times. This chain links TRBV5-1 with TRBJ2-5; the match to TRBD2 covers 9 bases. After removal of 1 base from V and 5 bases from J, the junction contained 6 bases not matched to a gene. The CDR3 is made up of 15 amino acids. CDR1 is SGHRS and CDR2 is YFSETQ in the germline V gene. The CDR3 coding sequence is TGCGCCAGCAGCTTGACGGCGGGAGGGCTCGAGACCCAGTACTTC. This sequence encodes CASSLTAGGLETQYF.

The gene calls are TRBV7-2 and TRBJ1-6; 7 bases match TRBD1. J lost 8 bases, V lost 5 bases, and 15 bases had no gene match. The CDR3 totals 17 residues. Germline V gene sequence: CDR1 SGHTA, CDR2 FQGNSA. The CDR3 coding sequence is TGTGCCAGCAGCCTCTCTCTACCTACAGGGGTTGATTCACCCCTCCACTTT. Encoded protein: CASSLSLPTGVDSPLHF.

This clone was found a few times. In DNA form, the CDR3 reads TGCAGCGTTGATAAGACACTCGAGCCTGAAGCTTTCTTT. Its translation is CSVDKTLEPEAFF. V gene TRBV29-1 combines with J gene TRBJ1-1; D is unclear. The CDR3 length is 13 residues. Trimming removed 3 bases at V and 6 bases at J, with 14 bases between. In germline, CDR1 is SQVTM, CDR2 ANQGSEA.